This T cell receptor (beta chain) was sequenced during a study of T cell responses to AZD1222 COVID-19 vaccine. Only in-frame clones appear in the TCRdb table, and some are missing; sequencing was by immunoSEQ multiplex PCR. The table has 160,000 or so clones, around 90% seen once. The germline gives CDR1 GTSNPN, CDR2 SVGIG (reference sequence). V lost 2 bases to trimming and J lost 4 bases, with 9 bases between them. The CDR3 extends over 12 amino acids. Study findings and constraints: A reported finding is that nearly half of spike-specific TCRs target unmutated variant regions. Repertoire sampling happened only post peak T cell response.

This clone has a handful of counts. Its antigen is currently unknown. This clonotype originated in an adult in good health. This chain uses TRBV30 with TRBJ2-7, with D hard to call. Source: peripheral blood, taken on day 0 of AZD1222 vaccination. Here the CDR3 DNA reads TGTGCCTGGAGTCCCGTCCGTTACGAGCAGTACTTC. Its protein product is CAWSPVRYEQYF.